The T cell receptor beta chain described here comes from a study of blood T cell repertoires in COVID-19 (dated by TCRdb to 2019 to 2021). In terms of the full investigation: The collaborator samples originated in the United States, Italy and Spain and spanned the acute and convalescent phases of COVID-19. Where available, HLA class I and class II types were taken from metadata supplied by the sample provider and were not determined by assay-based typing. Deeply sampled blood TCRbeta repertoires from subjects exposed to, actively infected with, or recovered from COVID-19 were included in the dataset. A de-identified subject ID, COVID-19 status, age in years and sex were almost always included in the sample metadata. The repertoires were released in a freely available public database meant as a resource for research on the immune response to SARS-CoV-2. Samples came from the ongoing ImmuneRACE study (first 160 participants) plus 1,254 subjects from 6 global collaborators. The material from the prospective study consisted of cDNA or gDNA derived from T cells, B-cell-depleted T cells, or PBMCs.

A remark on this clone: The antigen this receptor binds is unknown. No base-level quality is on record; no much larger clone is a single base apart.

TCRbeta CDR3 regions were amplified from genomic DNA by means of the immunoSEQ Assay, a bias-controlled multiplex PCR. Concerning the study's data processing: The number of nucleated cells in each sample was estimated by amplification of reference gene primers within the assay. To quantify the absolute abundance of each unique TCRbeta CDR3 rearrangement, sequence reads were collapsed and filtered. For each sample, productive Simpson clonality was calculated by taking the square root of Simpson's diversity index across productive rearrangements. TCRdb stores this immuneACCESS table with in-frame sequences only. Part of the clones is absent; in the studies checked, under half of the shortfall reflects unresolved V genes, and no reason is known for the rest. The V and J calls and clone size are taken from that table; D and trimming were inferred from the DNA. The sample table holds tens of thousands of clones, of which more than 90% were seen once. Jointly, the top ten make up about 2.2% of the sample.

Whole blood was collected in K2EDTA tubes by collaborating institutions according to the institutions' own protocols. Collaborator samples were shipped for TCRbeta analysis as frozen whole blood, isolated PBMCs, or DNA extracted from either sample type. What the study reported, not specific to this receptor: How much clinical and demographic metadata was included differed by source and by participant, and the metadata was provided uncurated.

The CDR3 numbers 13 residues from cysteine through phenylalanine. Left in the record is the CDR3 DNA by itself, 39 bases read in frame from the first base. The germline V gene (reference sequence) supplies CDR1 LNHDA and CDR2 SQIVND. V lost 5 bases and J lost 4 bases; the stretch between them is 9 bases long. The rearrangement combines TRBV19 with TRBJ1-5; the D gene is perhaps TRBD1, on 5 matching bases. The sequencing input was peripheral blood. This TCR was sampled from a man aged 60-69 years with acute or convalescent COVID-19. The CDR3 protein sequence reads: CASSGAPNQPQHF. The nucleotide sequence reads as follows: TGTGCCAGTAGTGGGGCGCCTAATCAGCCCCAGCATTTT. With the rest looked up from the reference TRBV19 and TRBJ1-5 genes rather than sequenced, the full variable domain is DGGITQSPKYLFRKEGQNVTLSCEQNLNHDAMYWYRQDPGQGLRLIYYSQIVNDFQKGDIAEGYSVSREKKESFPLTVTSAQKNPTAFYLCASSGAPNQPQHFGDGTRLSIL.